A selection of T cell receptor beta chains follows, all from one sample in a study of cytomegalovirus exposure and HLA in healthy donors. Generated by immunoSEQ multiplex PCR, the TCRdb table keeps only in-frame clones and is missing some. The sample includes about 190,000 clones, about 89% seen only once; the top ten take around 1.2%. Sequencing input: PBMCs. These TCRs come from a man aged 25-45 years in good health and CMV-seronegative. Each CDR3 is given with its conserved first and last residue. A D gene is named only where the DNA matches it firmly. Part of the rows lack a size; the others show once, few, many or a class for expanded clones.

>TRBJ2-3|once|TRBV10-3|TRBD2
TGTGCCTCCACACCTGGGACTAGCGGGAGCACAGATACGCAGTATTTT
CASTPGTSGSTDTQYF
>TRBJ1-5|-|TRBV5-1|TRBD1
TGCGCCAGCAGCTTCATGACAGGGGATCAGCCCCAGCATTTT
CASSFMTGDQPQHF
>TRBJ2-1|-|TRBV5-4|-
TGTGCCAGCAGCTATCAGTGGGGCGGTGAGCAGTTCTTC
CASSYQWGGEQFF
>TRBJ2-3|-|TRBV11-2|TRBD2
TGTGCCAGCAGAACCCTAGCGGGAGTAACAGATACGCAGTATTTT
CASRTLAGVTDTQYF
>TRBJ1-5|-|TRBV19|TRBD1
TGTGCCAGTAGACCTGGACAGGGCTTAGGGGGAGGCAATCAGCCCCAGCATTTT
CASRPGQGLGGGNQPQHF
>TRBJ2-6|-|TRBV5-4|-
TGTGCCAGCAGCGCGAAAAAGTCAGGGTCTGGGGCCAACGTCCTGACTTTC
CASSAKKSGSGANVLTF
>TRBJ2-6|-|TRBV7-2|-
TGTGCCAGCAGCTTATTCCCCACTGCGGACTCTGGGGCCAACGTCCTGACTTTC
CASSLFPTADSGANVLTF
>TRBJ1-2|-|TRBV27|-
TGTGCCAGCAGCATGGGACAAGGCTATGGCTACACCTTC
CASSMGQGYGYTF
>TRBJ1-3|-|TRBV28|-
TGTGCCAGCAGTTTAGGGAGGCAGGGAAACACCATATATTTT
CASSLGRQGNTIYF
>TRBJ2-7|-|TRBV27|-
TGTGCCAGCAGTCGCGGGCCCGAGCAGTACTTC
CASSRGPEQYF
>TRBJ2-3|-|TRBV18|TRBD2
TGTGCCAGCTCACCAACGCGGGAGGCCCATAGTGGCACAGATACGCAGTATTTT
CASSPTREAHSGTDTQYF
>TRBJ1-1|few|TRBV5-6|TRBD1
TGTGCCAGCAGCTTCGGATACAGGGGGGACACTGAAGCTTTCTTT
CASSFGYRGDTEAFF
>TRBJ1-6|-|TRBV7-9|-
TGTGCCAGCAGCTTCGACACCTATAATTCACCCCTCCACTTT
CASSFDTYNSPLHF
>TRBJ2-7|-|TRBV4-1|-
TGCGCCAGCAGCCAAGATCAGGCAGGTCCCTACGAGCAGTACTTC
CASSQDQAGPYEQYF
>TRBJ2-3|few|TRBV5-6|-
TGTGCCAGCAGCTTGCTATCGGGTTTAGATACGCAGTATTTT
CASSLLSGLDTQYF
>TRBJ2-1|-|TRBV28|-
TGTGCCAGCAGGCTGGGCGGGGTGAGCTCCTACAATGAGCAGTTCTTC
CASRLGGVSSYNEQFF
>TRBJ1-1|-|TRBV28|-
TGTGCCAGCAGTTTAAATTTCTACGAGGGGGTCGAGAGCACTGAAGCTTTCTTT
CASSLNFYEGVESTEAFF
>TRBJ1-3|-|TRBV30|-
TGTGCCTGGTCCGGGGTAGGCGCTGGAAACACCATATATTTT
CAWSGVGAGNTIYF
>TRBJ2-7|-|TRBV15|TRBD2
TGTGCCACCAGCGCGGGGGGTTCACAATACGAGCAGTACTTC
CATSAGGSQYEQYF
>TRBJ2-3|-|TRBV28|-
TGTGCCAGCAGAAGGCGGGATCGGGTCCTAGATACGCAGTATTTT
CASRRRDRVLDTQYF
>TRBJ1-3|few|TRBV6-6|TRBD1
TGTGCTACACAACAGGGGGATGAAAACACCATATATTTT
CATQQGDENTIYF
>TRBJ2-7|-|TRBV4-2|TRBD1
TGTGCCAGCAGCCAAGGGGACAGTCGCTACGAGCAGTACTTC
CASSQGDSRYEQYF
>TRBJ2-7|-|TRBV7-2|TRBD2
TGTGCCAGCAGCCTAACAGGACGGCGGGGGGTCGAGCAGTACTTC
CASSLTGRRGVEQYF
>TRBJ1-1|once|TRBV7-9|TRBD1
TGTGCCAGCAGCTTCCGGGACAGGGGGCGAGCTTTCTTT
CASSFRDRGRAFF
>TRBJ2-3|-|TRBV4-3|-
TGCGCCAGCAGCCAAAATGGGGCCACAGATACGCAGTATTTT
CASSQNGATDTQYF
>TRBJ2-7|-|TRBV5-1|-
TGCGCCAGCAGCTTCGCTAGTTATAATTACGAGCAGTACTTC
CASSFASYNYEQYF
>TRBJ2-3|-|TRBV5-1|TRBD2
TGCGCCAGCAGAATTAGCGGGGGGCCCCGGAGCACAGATACGCAGTATTTT
CASRISGGPRSTDTQYF
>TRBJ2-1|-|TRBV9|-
TGTGCCAGCAGCGTAAGTACCCTAGTCCTAAGTGAGCAGTTCTTC
CASSVSTLVLSEQFF
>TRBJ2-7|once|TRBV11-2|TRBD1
TGTGCCAGCAGCCATCTACAGGGGATCGACGAGCAGTACTTC
CASSHLQGIDEQYF
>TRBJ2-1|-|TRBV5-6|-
TGTGCCAGCAGCTCTACCAACCCCCCGCTAGACCCCTACAATGAGCAGTTCTTC
CASSSTNPPLDPYNEQFF
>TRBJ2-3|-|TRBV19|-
TGTGCCAGTAGTATAGGACACACAGATACGCAGTATTTT
CASSIGHTDTQYF
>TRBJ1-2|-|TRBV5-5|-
TGTGCCAGCAGCTTGGGTTACAGTAACTATGGCTACACCTTC
CASSLGYSNYGYTF
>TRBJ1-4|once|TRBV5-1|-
TGCGCCAGCAGCTTACGGACAGATAATGAAAAACTGTTTTTT
CASSLRTDNEKLFF
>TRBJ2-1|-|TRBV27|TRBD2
TGTGCCAGCAGTAAAGTAGCGGGGGGGGCCTACAATGAGCAGTTCTTC
CASSKVAGGAYNEQFF
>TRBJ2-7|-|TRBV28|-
TGTGCCAGCAGTTTACTTAATAACAGGGTGAAGTACTTC
CASSLLNNRVKYF
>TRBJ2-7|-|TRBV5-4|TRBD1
TGTGCCAGCAGCTTGGGGAGACAGGGGGCGAGGGACTACGAGCAGTACTTC
CASSLGRQGARDYEQYF
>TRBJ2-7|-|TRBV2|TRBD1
TGTGCCAGCAGGAGACAGGGGAGCTCCTACGAGCAGTACTTC
CASRRQGSSYEQYF